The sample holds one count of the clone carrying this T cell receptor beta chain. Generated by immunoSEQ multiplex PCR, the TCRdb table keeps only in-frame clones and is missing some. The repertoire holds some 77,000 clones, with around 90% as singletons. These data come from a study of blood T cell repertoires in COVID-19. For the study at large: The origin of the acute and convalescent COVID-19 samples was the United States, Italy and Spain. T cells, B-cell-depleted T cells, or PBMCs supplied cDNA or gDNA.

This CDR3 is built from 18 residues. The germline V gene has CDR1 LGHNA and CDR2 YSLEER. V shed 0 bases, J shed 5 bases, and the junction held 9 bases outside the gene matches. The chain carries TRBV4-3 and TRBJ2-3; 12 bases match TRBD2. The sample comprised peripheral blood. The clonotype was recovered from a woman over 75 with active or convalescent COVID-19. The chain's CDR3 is CASSQDWLAGGPGDTQYF. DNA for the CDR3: TGCGCCAGCAGCCAAGATTGGCTAGCGGGAGGGCCTGGAGATACGCAGTATTTT.